Each of the 20 T cell receptor beta chains below was sequenced from the same sample in a study of vaccination and CD4 T cells after COVID-19. Oncomine TCR Beta short-read sequencing was applied to DNA from cultured CD4+ T cells. TCRdb reprocessed the PCR reads via MiXCR and lists one record per CDR3 protein. Counted here are approximately 15,000 distinct CDR3 sequences, about 39% occurring once; the ten biggest clones make up around 5.2%. The treatment is: approximately 10-day PBMC culture with coronavirus spike peptide pools or control peptides (ViraFEST assay). No antigen has been identified for these receptors. Sequencing was performed on CD4+ T cells from blood, cultured in vitro, taken before SARS-CoV-2 vaccination. All receptors come from a human donor who had recovered from COVID-19.

CDR3 DNA sequence: TGTGCCTGGGACAGGGGGCTGAACACTGAAGCTTTCTTT. Amino acid sequence: CAWDRGLNTEAFF. The chain combines TRBV30 with TRBJ1-1, with TRBD1 identical over 10 bases. V gave up 5 bases and J gave up 0 bases; unmatched junction bases: 0. There are 13 residues in the CDR3. The germline gives CDR1 GTSNPN, CDR2 SVGIG (reference sequence).

This clonotype turned up a few times. V is TRBV19 and J is TRBJ1-1; D is unclear. This CDR3 spans 14 amino acids. The germline V gene has CDR1 LNHDA and CDR2 SQIVND (reference sequence). V was clipped by 7 bases and J by 3 bases, with 15 bases between them. The CDR3, as DNA: TGTGCCAGTACGATGGCACGGTCGTACACTGAAGCTTTCTTT. Its translation is CASTMARSYTEAFF. Filled out from reference TRBV19 and TRBJ1-1, the complete variable domain reads DGGITQSPKYLFRKEGQNVTLSCEQNLNHDAMYWYRQDPGQGLRLIYYSQIVNDFQKGDIAEGYSVSREKKESFPLTVTSAQKNPTAFYLCASTMARSYTEAFFGQGTRLTVV.

This chain uses TRBV2 with TRBJ1-2, with D possibly TRBD1 on 5 matching bases. Trimming cost V 5 bases and J 7 bases, with 14 bases left between them. The CDR3 sequence is 13 residues long. From germline, CDR1 is SNHLY and CDR2 FYNNEI. CDR3 sequence: CASSYQGFGGYTF. CDR3 DNA sequence: TGTGCCAGCAGTTACCAGGGATTCGGTGGCTACACCTTC.

This clonotype came up a few times. The chain is built from TRBV7-8 and TRBJ2-3; D unresolved. V lost 1 base and J lost 3, with 11 bases in between. Germline loops: CDR1 SGHVS, CDR2 FQNEAQ. CDR3 size: 15 residues. CDR3 region: CASSLGTQPTDTQYF. Written as DNA, the CDR3 is TGTGCCAGCAGCTTAGGGACGCAACCGACAGATACGCAGTATTTT.

V and J are TRBV4-1 and TRBJ2-1; D is possibly TRBD2 (6 bases). Germline CDR1 and CDR2: MGHRA and YSYEKL. Trimming removed 0 bases at V and 4 bases at J, with 13 bases between. The CDR3 is 16 residues long. Here the CDR3 DNA reads TGCGCCAGCAGCCAAGATAACCTAGCGCGTTACAATGAGCAGTTCTTC. Translating it yields CASSQDNLARYNEQFF.

This clonotype showed up just once. The rearrangement links TRBV29-1 to TRBJ1-5; unclear D gene. CDR3 size: 15 residues. CDR1 and CDR2 from the germline V gene are SQVTM and ANQGSEA. Trimming shortened V by 4 bases and J by 2 bases, and 15 bases separated the two germline ends. CDR3 region: CSVADGILGNQPQHF. The CDR3 DNA reads TGCAGCGTTGCTGATGGAATTCTCGGCAATCAGCCCCAGCATTTT.

By proportion, this clonotype is medium-sized. The chain has TRBV19 and TRBJ1-5, with 8 positions matching TRBD1. Looked up from germline, CDR1 is LNHDA and CDR2 is SQIVND (reference sequence). V lost 2 bases and J lost 7; bases outside the gene matches: 10. The length of the CDR3 is 16 residues. CDR3 region: CASSIKGQGGGQPQHF. CDR3 nucleotides: TGTGCCAGTAGTATAAAAGGACAGGGCGGGGGACAGCCCCAGCATTTT.

On this clonotype itself: Sequence at one end of the junction differs from germline and may be a read error. The gene calls are TRBV7-3 and TRBJ1-1; D is ambiguous. This CDR3 contains 13 residues. CDR1 and CDR2 from the germline V gene are SGHTA and FQGTGA. The CDR3 spells CARSSDTNTEAFF. The DNA of the CDR3 is TGTGCCAGAAGCTCAGACACTAACACTGAAGCTTTCTTT.

This clonotype was observed a few times. The genes are TRBV7-9 and TRBJ1-5, with a possible D match to TRBD1 (6 bases). V shed 5 bases and J shed 0 bases, with 14 bases lying between them. The CDR3 spans 16 residues. CDR1 and CDR2 (germline): SEHNR, FQNEAQ (reference sequence). This CDR3 is CASSKSRGDSNQPQHF. The CDR3 DNA sequence: TGTGCCAGCAGCAAGAGCAGGGGCGATAGCAATCAGCCCCAGCATTTT.

V is TRBV29-1 and J is TRBJ1-1; D is undetermined. CDR1 and CDR2 from the germline V gene are SQVTM and ANQGSEA. Trimming left V 6 bases short and J 5 bases short, with 19 bases between. The CDR3 consists of 14 residues. The CDR3 DNA sequence: TGCAGCGTCCGAACCCACCATATGTGGACTGAAGCTTTCTTT. It encodes CSVRTHHMWTEAFF.

The chain carries TRBV20-1 and TRBJ2-1; D not certain. Germline CDR1 is DFQATT and CDR2 is SNEGSKA (reference sequence). V gave up 6 bases and J gave up 0 bases, with 12 bases separating them. The CDR3 length is 14 residues. CDR3 sequence (DNA): TGCAGTGCGACCCGCCCTGGCTCCTACAATGAGCAGTTCTTC. This translates into CSATRPGSYNEQFF.

V usage is TRBV14 and J usage is TRBJ1-1; D may be TRBD1 (5 bases). Trimming left V 4 bases short and J 3 bases short, with 15 bases between. Germline lookup yields CDR1 SGHDN and CDR2 FVKESK. This CDR3 has 15 amino acids. Here the CDR3 reads CASSRPGLTDTEAFF. For the CDR3, the DNA is TGTGCCAGCAGCCGGCCGGGACTAACAGACACTGAAGCTTTCTTT.

The chain couples TRBV9 to TRBJ1-2; 7 bases match TRBD1. V was pared by 0 bases and J by 0 bases, with 2 bases of the junction left unmatched. CDR3 length: 15 residues. CDR1 is SGDLS, CDR2 YYNGEE, per germline. The CDR3: CASSVGQGANYGYTF. In DNA form, the CDR3 reads TGTGCCAGCAGCGTAGGTCAGGGGGCTAACTATGGCTACACCTTC.

This clonotype was counted only a few times. The CDR3 DNA follows: TGTGCCAGCAGCTTAGCCGGGACTAGCGGGGGCGCGGAGACCCAGTACTTC. Protein sequence: CASSLAGTSGGAETQYF. The rearrangement links TRBV7-2 to TRBJ2-5; TRBD2 agrees at 14 bases. V trimming: 0 bases; J trimming: 5 bases; junction bases outside the gene matches: 5. Per germline, CDR1 SGHTA and CDR2 FQGNSA. There are 17 residues in the CDR3.

The chain joins TRBV27 to TRBJ2-7; 8 bases are a match to TRBD1. V lost 5 bases to trimming and J lost 3 bases; unmatched junction nucleotides: 18. Germline V gives CDR1 MNHEY, CDR2 SMNVEV (reference sequence). This CDR3 is built from 18 residues. The CDR3 DNA follows: TGTGCCAGCAGTCGAAACTCGGGGACAGGACTCTTGGACTACGAGCAGTACTTC. Translated: CASSRNSGTGLLDYEQYF.

This chain uses TRBV20-1 with TRBJ2-4, with a tentative D call TRBD2 (6 bases). V was clipped by 0 bases and J by 0 bases, with 15 bases between them. There are 17 residues in the CDR3. The germline gives CDR1 DFQATT, CDR2 SNEGSKA (reference sequence). This CDR3 reads CSARDTRGALAKNIQYF. CDR3 sequence (DNA): TGCAGTGCTAGAGATACTCGCGGGGCACTAGCCAAAAACATTCAGTACTTC.

V usage is TRBV7-9 and J usage is TRBJ1-1; 7 bases match TRBD1. This CDR3 has 13 residues. Trimming removed 5 bases from V and 5 bases from J; junction bases left unmatched: 5. Germline lookup yields CDR1 SEHNR and CDR2 FQNEAQ (reference sequence). This chain's CDR3 is CASSPGGGTEAFF. The DNA for the CDR3 is TGTGCCAGCAGCCCAGGGGGAGGGACTGAAGCTTTCTTT.

This chain links TRBV7-9 with TRBJ2-7; D is tentatively TRBD1 or TRBD2 (5 bases each). CDR3 length: 14 residues. Germline CDR1 is SEHNR and CDR2 is FQNEAQ (reference sequence). The V end lost 0 bases, the J end lost 5 bases, and 11 bases lay between the germline ends. CDR3 sequence (DNA): TGTGCCAGCAGCTTAGCGGGGGTCGGCCACGAGCAGTACTTC. Protein sequence: CASSLAGVGHEQYF.

Only a few counts were recorded for this clonotype. V is TRBV7-6 and J is TRBJ2-5; 9 bases are a match to TRBD2. The CDR3 is made up of 17 amino acids. With 2 bases clipped from V and 2 bases from J, the junction kept 9 bases outside the gene matches. Germline loops: CDR1 SGHVS, CDR2 FNYEAQ. The CDR3 here is CASSLRRPAGGQETQYF. DNA for the CDR3: TGTGCCAGCAGCTTACGTCGTCCGGCGGGGGGGCAAGAGACCCAGTACTTC.

This chain joins TRBV7-2 and TRBJ2-7; 7 nucleotides match TRBD1. CDR3 length: 15 residues. Unmatched junction bases numbered 10, after V lost 4 bases and J lost 4 bases. The germline V gene has CDR1 SGHTA and CDR2 FQGNSA. CDR3: CASSSHDRVVYEQYF. The CDR3 nucleotides read TGTGCCAGCAGCTCCCATGACAGGGTAGTGTACGAGCAGTACTTC. The full variable domain, its missing parts supplied by reference TRBV7-2 and TRBJ2-7, is GAGVSQSPSNKVTEKGKDVELRCDPISGHTALYWYRQSLGQGLEFLIYFQGNSAPDKSGLPSDRFSAERTGGSVSTLTIQRTQQEDSAVYLCASSSHDRVVYEQYFGPGTRLTVT.